Below, 18 T cell receptor beta chains from the same sample are listed, as sequenced in a study of cytomegalovirus exposure and HLA in healthy donors. Use of 60 Vbeta and 13 Jbeta primers characterized the PCR. The method was immunoSEQ multiplex PCR; TCRdb's version includes in-frame clones alone and lacks a portion of them. The sample shows around 220,000 clones, roughly 84% of them seen only once. The sequencing input was PBMCs. All receptors come from a girl under 18 in good health and CMV-seronegative.

The CDR3 region is CASSGRQGENEKLFF. The CDR3 nucleotides read TGTGCCAGCAGCGGCCGACAGGGGGAGAATGAAAAACTGTTTTTT. The chain links TRBV9 to TRBJ1-4, with 9 bases lining up with TRBD1. V gave up 3 bases and J gave up 5 bases; unmatched junction bases: 5. This CDR3 has 15 amino acids. Germline V lookup: CDR1 SGDLS, CDR2 YYNGEE.

This clone was seen once. This chain links TRBV19 with TRBJ2-5; 8 bases map to TRBD1. The J call could be wrong; TRBJ2-7 is a better fit for the DNA end. The CDR3 loop spans 13 amino acids. Germline V gives CDR1 LNHDA, CDR2 SQIVND (reference sequence). This chain's CDR3 is CASSIGTGSEQYF. In DNA, the CDR3 is TGTGCCAGTAGTATAGGGACAGGGAGCGAGCAGTACTTC.

This clone showed up just once. The chain couples TRBV10-3 to TRBJ1-1, with D perhaps matching TRBD1 (6 bases). V lost 7 bases, J lost 0 bases, and 9 bases lay in between. In germline, CDR1 is ENHRY, CDR2 SYGVKD. The CDR3 length is 13 residues. The CDR3 sequence: CAITQGLNTEAFF. The CDR3 coding sequence is TGTGCCATCACACAGGGTCTGAACACTGAAGCTTTCTTT.

The table lists this clone with a count of one. The V call is TRBV6-1, the J call TRBJ2-1; 7 positions agree with TRBD2. Germline CDR1 reads MNHNS; CDR2 reads SASEGT. The length of the CDR3 is 14 residues. The junction had 3 bases not matched to a gene; V was cut back by 3 bases and J by 4 bases. CDR3 sequence (DNA): TGTGCCAGCAGTGATGGGAGGGAGTACAATGAGCAGTTCTTC. Its translation is CASSDGREYNEQFF.

About this clone: This sample includes further DNA sequences coding for the same CDR3. This chain uses TRBV30 with TRBJ2-1; 7 nucleotides line up with TRBD2. This CDR3 contains 13 residues. Germline loops: CDR1 GTSNPN, CDR2 SVGIG (reference sequence). Trimming at V came to 3 bases and at J to 6 bases, leaving 5 bases not matched to a gene. CDR3: CAWRVGGGNEQFF. The CDR3 DNA is TGTGCCTGGAGAGTCGGCGGGGGCAATGAGCAGTTCTTC.

This CDR3 reads CAIKGAGATSSYNEQFF. CDR3 bases: TGTGCCATCAAAGGGGCGGGGGCGACGAGCTCCTACAATGAGCAGTTCTTC. This chain joins TRBV10-3 and TRBJ2-1; the D gene is possibly TRBD2 (7 bases). V was trimmed by 7 bases and J by 0 bases, leaving 19 bases between them. From germline, CDR1 is ENHRY and CDR2 SYGVKD. The CDR3 is 17 amino acids.

The chain is built from TRBV6-1 and TRBJ1-5; D might be TRBD1 (5 bases). The CDR3 loop spans 15 amino acids. Trimming left V 4 bases short and J 6 bases short, with 16 bases between. Germline CDR1 reads MNHNS; CDR2 reads SASEGT. In nucleotides, the CDR3 is TGTGCCAGCAGTGGAGCTGGGGCGGGAATTCAGCCCCAGCATTTT. It specifies CASSGAGAGIQPQHF.

The genes are TRBV28 and TRBJ2-1; D is unclear. The CDR3 is made up of 12 amino acids. Germline V CDR1 and CDR2: MDHEN, SYDVKM. The V end was cut by 5 bases, the J end by 8 bases, with 10 bases between. For the CDR3, the DNA is TGTGCCAGCAGTACCCACTCGGATGAGCAGTTCTTC. Its translation: CASSTHSDEQFF.

The chain recombines TRBV4-2 with TRBJ2-4; D may be TRBD1 (5 bases). Germline loops: CDR1 LGHNA, CDR2 YNFKEQ. The CDR3 has 15 residues. Deletions cut 3 bases from V and 2 bases from J, with 11 bases between. CDR3 coding DNA: TGTGCCAGCAGCCACGAAAGGGGAACCAAAAACATTCAGTACTTC. Protein sequence: CASSHERGTKNIQYF.

The gene calls are TRBV30 and TRBJ2-1; TRBD1 agrees at 7 bases. The CDR3 consists of 14 residues. Trimming removed 0 bases from V and 4 bases from J; junction bases left unmatched: 3. Germline loops: CDR1 GTSNPN, CDR2 SVGIG (reference sequence). The CDR3 sequence: CAWSVQTGYNEQFF. CDR3 DNA: TGTGCCTGGAGTGTACAGACAGGGTACAATGAGCAGTTCTTC.

V usage is TRBV4-3 and J usage is TRBJ1-1; 8 bases map to TRBD1. Germline V gene data show CDR1 as LGHNA and CDR2 as YSLEER. Germline trimming cut 2 bases from V and 5 bases from J; bases unmatched to any gene: 7. The CDR3 length is 15 residues. The CDR3: CASSQQDRVGTEAFF. For the CDR3, the DNA is TGCGCCAGCAGCCAACAGGACAGGGTTGGTACTGAAGCTTTCTTT.

This sequence joins TRBV7-9 and TRBJ1-2; TRBD1 aligns across 11 bases. With V trimmed by 5 bases and J by 7 bases, 9 bases remained unmatched. Germline assignment: CDR1 SEHNR and CDR2 FQNEAQ (reference sequence). The CDR3 spans 15 residues. In nucleotides, the CDR3 is TGTGCCAGCAGCGAGGGGACAGGGGGGTTTGCTGGCTACACCTTC. It encodes CASSEGTGGFAGYTF.

The chain joins TRBV9 to TRBJ2-3, with 10 bases identical to TRBD2. From germline, CDR1 is SGDLS and CDR2 YYNGEE. This CDR3 region has 16 residues. V lost 2 bases, J lost 1 base, and 4 bases stayed unmatched. The CDR3, as DNA: TGTGCCAGCAGCGTTAGCGGGACTAGCGGCACAGATACGCAGTATTTT. It encodes CASSVSGTSGTDTQYF.

The chain links TRBV28 to TRBJ1-2, with 7 bases lining up with TRBD1. This CDR3 has 16 amino acids. V lost 5 bases to trimming and J lost 6 bases; unmatched junction nucleotides: 15. Germline V CDR1 and CDR2: MDHEN, SYDVKM. CDR3 nucleotide sequence: TGTGCCAGCAGTCCCTACCAGAGGGGGCGGGCGGATGGCTACACCTTC. Translated, it gives CASSPYQRGRADGYTF.

The V gene is TRBV10-3, the J gene TRBJ1-2, with D unresolved. V gave up 5 bases and J gave up 6 bases, with 13 bases separating them. The CDR3 length is 13 residues. Germline V CDR1 and CDR2: ENHRY, SYGVKD. In DNA, the CDR3 is TGTGCCATCAGTAGGGCCGGGGAGGATGGCTACACCTTC. It is translated as CAISRAGEDGYTF.

This clone was counted once. The chain links TRBV2 to TRBJ1-1; D not certain. CDR1 and CDR2 from the germline V gene are SNHLY and FYNNEI. V lost 3 bases, J lost 8 bases, and 19 bases lay in between. The CDR3 consists of 15 residues. The CDR3 sequence: CASSESGVRSPEAFF. The CDR3 DNA reads as TGTGCCAGCAGTGAGAGTGGAGTTAGATCTCCCGAAGCTTTCTTT. The complete variable domain, with remaining parts taken from reference TRBV2 and TRBJ1-1, reads EPEVTQTPSHQVTQMGQEVILRCVPISNHLYFYWYRQILGQKVEFLVSFYNNEISEKSEIFDDQFSVERPDGSNFTLKIRSTKLEDSAMYFCASSESGVRSPEAFFGQGTRLTVV.

V and J are TRBV28 and TRBJ2-7; D not certain. Germline CDR1 is MDHEN and CDR2 is SYDVKM. Trimming removed 6 bases from V and 0 bases from J, with 15 bases in between. This CDR3 comprises 15 residues. CDR3 DNA: TGTGCCAGCAGCCTAAGACAAAGAAGCTCCTACGAGCAGTACTTC. Protein product: CASSLRQRSSYEQYF. Complete variable domain (other parts from reference TRBV28 and TRBJ2-7): DVKVTQSSRYLVKRTGEKVFLECVQDMDHENMFWYRQDPGLGLRLIYFSYDVKMKEKGDIPEGYSVSREKKERFSLILESASTNQTSMYLCASSLRQRSSYEQYFGPGTRLTVT.

By share, this clone counts as medium-sized. The V and J genes are TRBV5-1 and TRBJ2-7, with TRBD2 matching 7 bases. Germline loops: CDR1 SGHRS, CDR2 YFSETQ. J was trimmed by 6 bases and V by 2 bases; bases with no gene match: 17. The CDR3 spans 17 residues. The CDR3 DNA sequence: TGCGCCAGCAGCTTTAGGCGGGAGAGGGAGCCGGAAGGCGAGCAGTACTTC. Translation: CASSFRREREPEGEQYF.